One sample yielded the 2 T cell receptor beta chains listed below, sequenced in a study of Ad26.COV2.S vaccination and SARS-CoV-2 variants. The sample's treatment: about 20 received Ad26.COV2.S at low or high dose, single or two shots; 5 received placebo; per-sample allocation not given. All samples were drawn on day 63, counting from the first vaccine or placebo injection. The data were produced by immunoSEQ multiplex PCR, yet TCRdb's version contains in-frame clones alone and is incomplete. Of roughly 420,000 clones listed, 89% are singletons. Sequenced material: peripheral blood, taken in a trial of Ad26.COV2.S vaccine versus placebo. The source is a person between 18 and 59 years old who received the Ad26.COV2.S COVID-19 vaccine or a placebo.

CDR3 in amino acids: CACGGAKNIQYF. The CDR3 DNA reads as TGTGCCTGCGGGGGGGCCAAAAACATTCAGTACTTC. The rearrangement links TRBV10-3 to TRBJ2-4; 8 positions agree with TRBD2. This CDR3 contains 12 residues. CDR1 ENHRY and CDR2 SYGVKD come from the germline V gene. Trimming took 11 bases from V and 1 from J; bases not matched to a gene: 1.

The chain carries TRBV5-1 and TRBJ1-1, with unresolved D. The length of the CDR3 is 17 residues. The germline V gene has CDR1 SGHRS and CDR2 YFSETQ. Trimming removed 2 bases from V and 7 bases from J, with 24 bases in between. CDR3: CASSFEASGTSNGEAFF. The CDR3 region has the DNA TGCGCCAGCAGCTTCGAAGCGTCCGGAACGTCAAACGGTGAAGCTTTCTTT.